The entry that follows covers one T cell receptor beta chain sequence. The sample comes from a study of blood T cell repertoires in COVID-19. Across the study: From the United States, Italy and Spain came samples of acute and convalescent COVID-19.

The germline gives CDR1 KGHDR, CDR2 SFDVKD. The CDR3 consists of 14 residues. V was shortened by 2 bases and J by 5 bases, with 12 bases between the two germline ends. Some clones are missing from TCRdb's copy, which holds only in-frame ones; the method was immunoSEQ multiplex PCR. Seen here are under 80,000 clones, about four fifths observed once, and the top ten hold around 4.8%. J is TRBJ2-7 and V is TRBV24-1; D perhaps matches TRBD2 (5 bases). The origin of this receptor is a woman of 80 years or more with active or convalescent COVID-19. Material for sequencing was peripheral blood. DNA for the CDR3: TGTGCCACCAGTGATTGGACTGGAGGCAACGAGCAGTACTTC. As protein: CATSDWTGGNEQYF.